The rows below give T cell receptor beta chains drawn from one sample of a study of T cell responses to AZD1222 COVID-19 vaccine. Sequencing used immunoSEQ multiplex PCR; TCRdb keeps in-frame clones, though not all of them. The table includes under 150,000 clones, approximately 93% detected once. The specimen was peripheral blood, collected on day 0 of AZD1222 vaccination. The receptors come from an adult in good health. The CDR3 runs from the conserved cysteine through the conserved F or W. The order of the fields is clone size, V gene, J gene, D gene, CDR3 protein, CDR3 DNA. A D gene is named only where the DNA matches it firmly. Part of the rows lack a size; the others show once, few, many or a class for expanded clones.

abundance: .
v_gene: TRBV28
j_gene: TRBJ2-2
d_gene: .
CDR3aa: CASSIGGAATGELFF
CDR3nt: TGTGCCAGCAGTATAGGGGGGGCGGCCACCGGGGAGCTGTTTTTT

abundance: .
v_gene: TRBV19
j_gene: TRBJ2-7
d_gene: TRBD2
CDR3aa: CASSIGPGLLTPSYEQYF
CDR3nt: TGTGCCAGTAGTATAGGACCGGGACTACTAACCCCCTCCTACGAGCAGTACTTC

abundance: .
v_gene: TRBV19
j_gene: TRBJ1-2
d_gene: .
CDR3aa: CASMENYGYTF
CDR3nt: TGTGCCAGTATGGAGAACTATGGCTACACCTTC

abundance: .
v_gene: TRBV6-2/TRBV6-3
j_gene: TRBJ2-7
d_gene: .
CDR3aa: CASNPTGPTYEQYF
CDR3nt: TGTGCCAGCAACCCGACAGGACCTACCTACGAGCAGTACTTC

abundance: .
v_gene: TRBV30
j_gene: TRBJ2-7
d_gene: .
CDR3aa: CAWRQGNYEQYF
CDR3nt: TGTGCCTGGAGGCAGGGTAACTACGAGCAGTACTTC

abundance: .
v_gene: TRBV5-6
j_gene: TRBJ1-6
d_gene: .
CDR3aa: CASSLMGVSYNSPLHF
CDR3nt: TGTGCCAGCAGCTTGATGGGTGTCTCCTATAATTCACCCCTCCACTTT

abundance: once
v_gene: TRBV30
j_gene: TRBJ1-1
d_gene: .
CDR3aa: CAWSVGGKGTEAFF
CDR3nt: TGTGCCTGGAGTGTAGGAGGGAAAGGCACTGAAGCTTTCTTT

abundance: .
v_gene: TRBV7-9
j_gene: TRBJ2-3
d_gene: .
CDR3aa: CASSLGGGLGDTQYF
CDR3nt: TGTGCCAGCAGCTTAGGAGGGGGATTAGGGGATACGCAGTATTTT

abundance: .
v_gene: TRBV7-9
j_gene: TRBJ1-2
d_gene: TRBD1
CDR3aa: CASSPPGGGYGYTF
CDR3nt: TGTGCCAGCAGCCCGCCAGGGGGCGGCTATGGCTACACCTTC

abundance: .
v_gene: TRBV29-1
j_gene: TRBJ2-5
d_gene: .
CDR3aa: CSVEVGAGVGTQYF
CDR3nt: TGCAGCGTTGAAGTGGGGGCAGGGGTGGGGACCCAGTACTTC

abundance: .
v_gene: TRBV9
j_gene: TRBJ2-1
d_gene: .
CDR3aa: CASSPRGGTNEQFF
CDR3nt: TGTGCCAGCAGCCCCCGGGGTGGGACCAATGAGCAGTTCTTC

abundance: .
v_gene: TRBV6-5
j_gene: TRBJ1-1
d_gene: .
CDR3aa: CASTGTGLNTEAFF
CDR3nt: TGTGCCAGCACCGGTACAGGGCTGAACACTGAAGCTTTCTTT

abundance: .
v_gene: TRBV6-5
j_gene: TRBJ1-2
d_gene: TRBD1
CDR3aa: CASSYVLRQGDYGYTF
CDR3nt: TGTGCCAGCAGTTACGTCTTGAGACAGGGTGACTATGGCTACACCTTC

abundance: .
v_gene: TRBV5-4
j_gene: TRBJ2-5
d_gene: TRBD1
CDR3aa: CASRKDRTKETQYF
CDR3nt: TGTGCCAGCAGAAAGGACAGGACGAAAGAGACCCAGTACTTC

abundance: .
v_gene: TRBV10-3
j_gene: TRBJ2-7
d_gene: TRBD1
CDR3aa: CAISPLDRDYEQYF
CDR3nt: TGTGCCATATCACCACTGGACAGGGACTACGAGCAGTACTTC

abundance: .
v_gene: TRBV5-6
j_gene: TRBJ1-3
d_gene: .
CDR3aa: CASSIIGDSGNTIYF
CDR3nt: TGTGCCAGCAGTATTATTGGGGACTCTGGAAACACCATATATTTT

abundance: .
v_gene: TRBV15
j_gene: TRBJ1-4
d_gene: .
CDR3aa: CATSRENRASEKLFF
CDR3nt: TGTGCCACCAGCAGAGAAAACAGGGCCAGCGAAAAACTGTTTTTT

abundance: .
v_gene: TRBV20-1
j_gene: TRBJ2-7
d_gene: TRBD1
CDR3aa: CSASPSGTGSYEQYF
CDR3nt: TGCAGTGCTAGTCCGTCCGGGACAGGGTCCTACGAGCAGTACTTC

abundance: .
v_gene: TRBV30
j_gene: TRBJ1-2
d_gene: TRBD1
CDR3aa: CAWNFRGYGYTF
CDR3nt: TGTGCCTGGAACTTCAGGGGGTATGGCTACACCTTC

abundance: .
v_gene: TRBV6-5
j_gene: TRBJ2-7
d_gene: .
CDR3aa: CASRAWGDEQYF
CDR3nt: TGTGCCAGCAGGGCGTGGGGGGACGAGCAGTACTTC

abundance: .
v_gene: TRBV4-1
j_gene: TRBJ1-3
d_gene: TRBD1
CDR3aa: CASSQGQGENTIYF
CDR3nt: TGCGCCAGCAGCCAGGGACAGGGGGAAAACACCATATATTTT

abundance: .
v_gene: TRBV7-2
j_gene: TRBJ2-4
d_gene: TRBD1
CDR3aa: CASNPGQGAGKAKNIQYF
CDR3nt: TGTGCCAGCAATCCTGGACAGGGGGCGGGAAAGGCCAAAAACATTCAGTACTTC

abundance: .
v_gene: TRBV28
j_gene: TRBJ1-6
d_gene: TRBD1
CDR3aa: CASRTHPGGSTSSYNSPLHF
CDR3nt: TGTGCCAGCAGAACCCACCCAGGGGGCTCTACTAGCTCCTATAATTCACCCCTCCACTTT

abundance: .
v_gene: TRBV5-4
j_gene: TRBJ2-2
d_gene: TRBD2
CDR3aa: CASSELAGPTGELFF
CDR3nt: TGTGCCAGCAGTGAACTAGCGGGGCCTACCGGGGAGCTGTTTTTT

abundance: .
v_gene: TRBV27
j_gene: TRBJ1-4
d_gene: .
CDR3aa: CASSLSSPPNEKLFF
CDR3nt: TGTGCCAGCAGTTTATCCAGCCCCCCTAATGAAAAACTGTTTTTT

abundance: .
v_gene: TRBV18
j_gene: TRBJ1-4
d_gene: .
CDR3aa: CASSPRQVNEKLFF
CDR3nt: TGTGCCAGCTCACCCCGACAGGTTAATGAAAAACTGTTTTTT

abundance: once
v_gene: TRBV6-5
j_gene: TRBJ2-2
d_gene: .
CDR3aa: CASRTRGDGGELFF
CDR3nt: TGTGCCAGCAGGACGAGGGGGGATGGCGGGGAGCTGTTTTTT

abundance: .
v_gene: TRBV3-1/TRBV3-2
j_gene: TRBJ1-1
d_gene: .
CDR3aa: CASSQVPWKQGGVGAFF
CDR3nt: TGTGCCAGCAGCCAAGTCCCCTGGAAACAGGGTGGGGTTGGGGCTTTCTTT

abundance: medium-sized
v_gene: TRBV10-1
j_gene: TRBJ2-3
d_gene: .
CDR3aa: CASSEDETIDTQYF
CDR3nt: TGCGCCAGCAGTGAGGACGAAACAATTGATACGCAGTATTTT

abundance: .
v_gene: TRBV19
j_gene: TRBJ1-1
d_gene: .
CDR3aa: CASNRGVGAFF
CDR3nt: TGTGCCAGTAACCGGGGGGTAGGAGCTTTCTTT

abundance: .
v_gene: TRBV5-1
j_gene: TRBJ1-1
d_gene: .
CDR3aa: CASSLGPSNTEAFF
CDR3nt: TGCGCCAGCAGCTTGGGACCGTCAAACACTGAAGCTTTCTTT

abundance: .
v_gene: TRBV12-3/TRBV12-4
j_gene: TRBJ2-7
d_gene: .
CDR3aa: CASTEKGAYEQYF
CDR3nt: TGTGCCAGCACAGAAAAGGGAGCGTACGAGCAGTACTTC

abundance: .
v_gene: TRBV15
j_gene: TRBJ2-7
d_gene: .
CDR3aa: CATSRGTSSSYEQYF
CDR3nt: TGTGCCACCAGCAGGGGGACTTCCTCTTCCTACGAGCAGTACTTC

abundance: .
v_gene: TRBV4-1
j_gene: TRBJ1-1
d_gene: .
CDR3aa: CASSQVVTLGAFF
CDR3nt: TGCGCCAGCAGCCAAGTTGTCACCCTCGGAGCTTTCTTT

abundance: .
v_gene: TRBV5-4
j_gene: TRBJ1-1
d_gene: .
CDR3aa: CASSSPGGNTEAFF
CDR3nt: TGTGCCAGCAGCTCCCCGGGGGGTAACACTGAAGCTTTCTTT

abundance: .
v_gene: TRBV27
j_gene: TRBJ1-6
d_gene: .
CDR3aa: CASSLYPNSPLHF
CDR3nt: TGTGCCAGCAGTTTATACCCCAATTCACCCCTCCACTTT

abundance: .
v_gene: TRBV9
j_gene: TRBJ2-2
d_gene: .
CDR3aa: CASSAEGRKRGGELFF
CDR3nt: TGTGCCAGCAGCGCCGAGGGTAGGAAAAGAGGCGGGGAGCTGTTTTTT

abundance: once
v_gene: TRBV11-2
j_gene: TRBJ2-3
d_gene: TRBD2
CDR3aa: CASSLKPGLLTDTQYF
CDR3nt: TGTGCCAGCAGCCTAAAACCGGGACTACTCACAGATACGCAGTATTTT

abundance: .
v_gene: TRBV10-3
j_gene: TRBJ2-5
d_gene: .
CDR3aa: CAIGGTDQETQYF
CDR3nt: TGTGCCATCGGGGGGACAGACCAAGAGACCCAGTACTTC

abundance: few
v_gene: TRBV12-3/TRBV12-4
j_gene: TRBJ1-6
d_gene: .
CDR3aa: CASSLASNSPLHF
CDR3nt: TGTGCCAGCAGTTTGGCTAGTAATTCACCCCTCCACTTT

abundance: .
v_gene: TRBV5-1
j_gene: TRBJ1-2
d_gene: .
CDR3aa: CASSLTTGLNYGYTF
CDR3nt: TGCGCCAGCAGCTTGACGACAGGACTGAACTATGGCTACACCTTC

abundance: .
v_gene: TRBV29-1
j_gene: TRBJ2-7
d_gene: TRBD1
CDR3aa: CSVVKGGGGAYEQYF
CDR3nt: TGCAGCGTTGTCAAAGGGGGCGGAGGTGCCTACGAGCAGTACTTC

abundance: .
v_gene: TRBV7-9
j_gene: TRBJ1-2
d_gene: .
CDR3aa: CASSLLDGGGGYTF
CDR3nt: TGTGCCAGCAGCTTACTGGACGGCGGGGGAGGCTACACCTTC

abundance: .
v_gene: TRBV3-1/TRBV3-2
j_gene: TRBJ2-2
d_gene: .
CDR3aa: CASSQVSVAATGELFF
CDR3nt: TGTGCCAGCAGCCAAGTTTCTGTGGCAGCCACCGGGGAGCTGTTTTTT

abundance: .
v_gene: TRBV4-1
j_gene: TRBJ1-3
d_gene: TRBD1
CDR3aa: CASSRQTGDSGNTIYF
CDR3nt: TGCGCCAGCAGCCGACAGACAGGGGACTCTGGAAACACCATATATTTT

abundance: .
v_gene: TRBV5-6
j_gene: TRBJ1-1
d_gene: .
CDR3aa: CASSLAVSENRGTEAFF
CDR3nt: TGTGCCAGCAGCTTGGCCGTATCGGAGAATAGAGGGACTGAAGCTTTCTTT

abundance: .
v_gene: TRBV6-5
j_gene: TRBJ2-7
d_gene: .
CDR3aa: CASSPHPGWTYEQYF
CDR3nt: TGTGCCAGCAGTCCCCATCCGGGGTGGACCTACGAGCAGTACTTC

abundance: .
v_gene: TRBV2
j_gene: TRBJ2-7
d_gene: .
CDR3aa: CASSEGAGSYEQYF
CDR3nt: TGTGCCAGCAGTGAAGGGGCAGGATCCTACGAGCAGTACTTC

abundance: .
v_gene: TRBV5-1
j_gene: TRBJ1-1
d_gene: .
CDR3aa: CASSLGGASSTEAFF
CDR3nt: TGCGCCAGCAGCTTGGGGGGCGCTTCTTCCACTGAAGCTTTCTTT

abundance: .
v_gene: TRBV7-3
j_gene: TRBJ2-1
d_gene: TRBD2
CDR3aa: CASSTSGGSTHNEQFF
CDR3nt: TGTGCCAGCAGTACTAGCGGGGGGTCCACGCACAATGAGCAGTTCTTC

abundance: .
v_gene: TRBV2
j_gene: TRBJ2-7
d_gene: TRBD1
CDR3aa: CASTGDRSYEQYF
CDR3nt: TGTGCCAGCACTGGGGACAGATCCTACGAGCAGTACTTC

abundance: .
v_gene: TRBV15
j_gene: TRBJ2-3
d_gene: .
CDR3aa: CATSPATSTDTQYF
CDR3nt: TGTGCCACCAGCCCCGCAACTAGCACAGATACGCAGTATTTT

abundance: .
v_gene: TRBV3-1/TRBV3-2
j_gene: TRBJ1-2
d_gene: .
CDR3aa: CASSPRLIGNYGYTF
CDR3nt: TGTGCCAGCAGCCCGCGCCTGATCGGTAACTATGGCTACACCTTC

abundance: .
v_gene: TRBV9
j_gene: TRBJ2-1
d_gene: TRBD2
CDR3aa: CASSPLGLAGSTEQFF
CDR3nt: TGTGCCAGCAGCCCCCTCGGACTAGCGGGGAGTACTGAGCAGTTCTTC

abundance: .
v_gene: TRBV18
j_gene: TRBJ1-1
d_gene: .
CDR3aa: CASSPSGEAEAFF
CDR3nt: TGTGCCAGCTCACCTTCCGGTGAGGCTGAAGCTTTCTTT

abundance: .
v_gene: TRBV7-9
j_gene: TRBJ1-2
d_gene: .
CDR3aa: CASSLGQSYYGYTF
CDR3nt: TGTGCCAGCAGCTTAGGGCAGAGTTATTATGGCTACACCTTC

abundance: .
v_gene: TRBV7-9
j_gene: TRBJ2-7
d_gene: .
CDR3aa: CASSHNRVAYF
CDR3nt: TGTGCCAGCAGCCATAACAGGGTCGCGTACTTC

abundance: .
v_gene: TRBV10-2
j_gene: TRBJ2-3
d_gene: .
CDR3aa: CASSESWGSTDTQYF
CDR3nt: TGCGCCAGCAGTGAGTCTTGGGGAAGCACAGATACGCAGTATTTT